The sequence of this TCR beta chain was determined in a study of blood T cell repertoires in COVID-19. The wider study: The United States, Italy and Spain provided the acute and convalescent COVID-19 samples.

Sequencing used immunoSEQ multiplex PCR; TCRdb keeps in-frame clones, though not all of them. The profile shows some 86,000 clones, over 80% of them singletons. This CDR3 comprises 18 residues. Germline V gene sequence: CDR1 SNHLY, CDR2 FYNNEI. V lost 0 bases and J lost 2; bases outside the gene matches: 12. This clone has a handful of counts. The sequence was obtained from a woman of 80 years or more with active or convalescent COVID-19. The sequenced material came from peripheral blood. J is TRBJ1-2 and V is TRBV2; 7 bases are shared with TRBD1. The CDR3 region has the DNA TGTGCCAGCAGTGAAGCTAGGTTATGGGCAGGGGGAAACTATGGCTACACCTTC. Amino acid sequence: CASSEARLWAGGNYGYTF.